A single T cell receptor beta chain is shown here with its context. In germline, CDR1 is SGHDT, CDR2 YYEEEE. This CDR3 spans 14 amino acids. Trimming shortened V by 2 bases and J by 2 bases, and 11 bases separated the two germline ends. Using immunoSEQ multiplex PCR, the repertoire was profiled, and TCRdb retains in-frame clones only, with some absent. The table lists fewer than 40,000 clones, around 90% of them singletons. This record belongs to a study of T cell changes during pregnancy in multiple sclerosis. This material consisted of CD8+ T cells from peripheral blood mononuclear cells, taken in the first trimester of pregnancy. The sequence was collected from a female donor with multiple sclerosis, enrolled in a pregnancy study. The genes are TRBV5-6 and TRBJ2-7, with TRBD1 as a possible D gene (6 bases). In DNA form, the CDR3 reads TGTGCCAGCAGCTTAGGGACACCAACCTACGAGCAGTACTTC. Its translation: CASSLGTPTYEQYF.